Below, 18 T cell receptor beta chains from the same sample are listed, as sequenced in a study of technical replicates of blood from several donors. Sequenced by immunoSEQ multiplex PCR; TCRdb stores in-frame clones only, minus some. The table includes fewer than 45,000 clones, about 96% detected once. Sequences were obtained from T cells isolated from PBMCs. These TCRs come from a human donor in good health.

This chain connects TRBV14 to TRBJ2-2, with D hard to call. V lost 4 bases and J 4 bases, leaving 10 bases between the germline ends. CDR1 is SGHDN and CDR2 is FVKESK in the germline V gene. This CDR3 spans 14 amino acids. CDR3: CASSRLQVTGELFF. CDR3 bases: TGTGCCAGCAGCCGACTGCAAGTCACCGGGGAGCTGTTTTTT.

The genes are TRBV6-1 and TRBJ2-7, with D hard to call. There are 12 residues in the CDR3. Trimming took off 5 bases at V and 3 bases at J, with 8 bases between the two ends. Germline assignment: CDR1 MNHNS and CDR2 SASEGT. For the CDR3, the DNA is TGTGCCAGCAGTTCACAGCTCTACGAGCAGTACTTC. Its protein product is CASSSQLYEQYF.

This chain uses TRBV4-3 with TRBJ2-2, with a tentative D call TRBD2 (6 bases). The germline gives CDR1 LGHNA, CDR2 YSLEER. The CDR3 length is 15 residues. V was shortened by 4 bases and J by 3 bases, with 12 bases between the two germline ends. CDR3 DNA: TGCGCCAGCAGCCTTGAATTAGCGGACACCGGGGAGCTGTTTTTT. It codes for CASSLELADTGELFF.

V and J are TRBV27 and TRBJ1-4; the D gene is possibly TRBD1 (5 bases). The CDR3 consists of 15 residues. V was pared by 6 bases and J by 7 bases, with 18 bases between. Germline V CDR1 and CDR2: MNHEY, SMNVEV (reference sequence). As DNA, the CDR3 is TGTGCCAGCAGGGGGAATCAGGGCTACAGTGAAAAACTGTTTTTT. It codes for CASRGNQGYSEKLFF.

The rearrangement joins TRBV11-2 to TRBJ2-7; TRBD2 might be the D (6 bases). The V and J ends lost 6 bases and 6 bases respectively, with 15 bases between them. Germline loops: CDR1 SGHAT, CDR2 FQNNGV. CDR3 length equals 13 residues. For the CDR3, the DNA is TGTGCCAGCAGGGTCCTAGCGAGCCTCGAGCAGTACTTC. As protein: CASRVLASLEQYF.

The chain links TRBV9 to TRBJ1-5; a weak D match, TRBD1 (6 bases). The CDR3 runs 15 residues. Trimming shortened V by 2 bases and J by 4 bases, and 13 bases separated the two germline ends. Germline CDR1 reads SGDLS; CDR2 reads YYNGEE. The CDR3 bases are TGTGCCAGCAGCGTGCAGGGGCTGGTGAATCAGCCCCAGCATTTT. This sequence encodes CASSVQGLVNQPQHF. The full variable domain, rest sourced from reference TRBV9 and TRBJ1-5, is DSGVTQTPKHLITATGQRVTLRCSPRSGDLSVYWYQQSLDQGLQFLIQYYNGEERAKGNILERFSAQQFPDLHSELNLSSLELGDSALYFCASSVQGLVNQPQHFGDGTRLSIL.

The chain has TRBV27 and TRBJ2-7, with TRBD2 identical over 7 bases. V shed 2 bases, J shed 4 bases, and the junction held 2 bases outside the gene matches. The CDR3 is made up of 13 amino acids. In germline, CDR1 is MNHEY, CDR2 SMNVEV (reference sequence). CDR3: CASSLAGAYEQYF. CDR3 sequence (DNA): TGTGCCAGCAGTTTAGCGGGAGCATACGAGCAGTACTTC.

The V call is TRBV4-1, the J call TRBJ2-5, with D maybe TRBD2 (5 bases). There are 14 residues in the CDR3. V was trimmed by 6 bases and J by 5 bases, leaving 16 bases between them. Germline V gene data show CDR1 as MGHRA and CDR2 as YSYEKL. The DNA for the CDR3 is TGCGCCAGCAGTACTACTAGGGCGAGGGAGACCCAGTACTTC. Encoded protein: CASSTTRARETQYF.

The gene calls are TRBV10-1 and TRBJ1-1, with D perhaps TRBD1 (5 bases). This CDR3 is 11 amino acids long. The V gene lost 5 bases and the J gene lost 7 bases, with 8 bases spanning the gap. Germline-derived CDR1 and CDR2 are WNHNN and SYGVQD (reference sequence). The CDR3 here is CASSRGYEAFF. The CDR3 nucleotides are TGCGCCAGCAGTAGGGGTTATGAAGCTTTCTTT.

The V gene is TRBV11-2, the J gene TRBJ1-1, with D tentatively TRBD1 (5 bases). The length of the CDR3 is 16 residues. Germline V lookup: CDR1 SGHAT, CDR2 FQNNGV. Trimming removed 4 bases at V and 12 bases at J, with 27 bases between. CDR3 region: CASSSTLGGGTGVTFF. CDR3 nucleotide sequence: TGTGCCAGCAGCTCGACCCTAGGCGGGGGTACAGGCGTAACTTTCTTT.

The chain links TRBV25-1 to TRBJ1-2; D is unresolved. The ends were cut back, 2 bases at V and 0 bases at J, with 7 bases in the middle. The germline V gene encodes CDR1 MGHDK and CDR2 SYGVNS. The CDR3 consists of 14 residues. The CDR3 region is CASSETVSNYGYTF. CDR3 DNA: TGTGCCAGCAGTGAAACAGTGTCTAACTATGGCTACACCTTC.

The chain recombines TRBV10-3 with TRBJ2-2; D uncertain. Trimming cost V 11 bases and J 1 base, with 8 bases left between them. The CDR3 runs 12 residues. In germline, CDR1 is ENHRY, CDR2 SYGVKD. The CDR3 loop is CASQVNTGELFF. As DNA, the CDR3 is TGTGCCTCGCAGGTGAACACCGGGGAGCTGTTTTTT.

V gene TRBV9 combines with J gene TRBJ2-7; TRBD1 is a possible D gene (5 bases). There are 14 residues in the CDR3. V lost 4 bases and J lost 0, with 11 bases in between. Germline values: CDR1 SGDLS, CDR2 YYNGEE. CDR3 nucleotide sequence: TGTGCCAGCAGCAGCCGACAGAGCTCCTACGAGCAGTACTTC. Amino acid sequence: CASSSRQSSYEQYF.

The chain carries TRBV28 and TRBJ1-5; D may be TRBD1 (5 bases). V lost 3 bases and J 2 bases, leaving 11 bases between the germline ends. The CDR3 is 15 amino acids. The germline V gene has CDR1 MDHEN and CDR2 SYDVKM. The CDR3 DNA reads TGTGCCAGCAGTTTTCAGGGATTTGGCAATCAGCCCCAGCATTTT. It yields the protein CASSFQGFGNQPQHF. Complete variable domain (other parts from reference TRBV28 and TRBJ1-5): DVKVTQSSRYLVKRTGEKVFLECVQDMDHENMFWYRQDPGLGLRLIYFSYDVKMKEKGDIPEGYSVSREKKERFSLILESASTNQTSMYLCASSFQGFGNQPQHFGDGTRLSIL.

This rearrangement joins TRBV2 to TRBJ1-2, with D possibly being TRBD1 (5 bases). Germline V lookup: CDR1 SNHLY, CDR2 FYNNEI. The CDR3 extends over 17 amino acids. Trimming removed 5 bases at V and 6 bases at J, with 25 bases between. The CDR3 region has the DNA TGTGCCAGCAGTTCAACCATGACAGCTTTCGGCAAGAATGGCTACACCTTC. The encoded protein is CASSSTMTAFGKNGYTF.

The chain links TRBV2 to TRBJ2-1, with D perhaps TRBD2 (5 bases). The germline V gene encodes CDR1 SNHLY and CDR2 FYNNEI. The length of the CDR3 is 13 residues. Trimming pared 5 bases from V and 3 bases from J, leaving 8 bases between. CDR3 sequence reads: CASSRRDYNEQFF. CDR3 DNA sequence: TGTGCCAGCAGTCGCCGGGACTACAATGAGCAGTTCTTC.

CDR3 DNA: TGTGCCAGCAGTGAAACTCCGTTGCACTATGGCTACACCTTC. It yields the protein CASSETPLHYGYTF. This chain connects TRBV2 to TRBJ1-2; D gene unclear. Germline lookup yields CDR1 SNHLY and CDR2 FYNNEI. The V end was cut by 2 bases, the J end by 3 bases, with 10 bases between. The CDR3 is 14 amino acids.

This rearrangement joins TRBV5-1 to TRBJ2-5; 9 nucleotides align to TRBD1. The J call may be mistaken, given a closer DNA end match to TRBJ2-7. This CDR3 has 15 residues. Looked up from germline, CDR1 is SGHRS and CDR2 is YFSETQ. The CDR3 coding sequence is TGCGCCAGCAGCCTCACCGGGACAGGGTATTCCGAGCAGTACTTC. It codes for CASSLTGTGYSEQYF.